Listed below are T cell receptor beta chains from one sample, sequenced in a study of shared clonotypes between healthy human individuals. Data came from immunoSEQ multiplex PCR; TCRdb stores just in-frame clones and leaves some out. This repertoire shows about 1.9 million clones, around 93% found once; its top ten account for less than 2%. The source material was naive CD8+ T cells from PBMCs. The receptor source for this set is a man aged 18 to 29 in good health. Some clones in this sample may be carry-over from other donors' samples. The CDR3 runs from the conserved cysteine through the conserved F or W. Fields, in order: J gene, V gene, D gene, clone size, CDR3 protein, CDR3 DNA. The D gene is left open where the match is weak. Clone sizes are given selectively: once, few, many, or a class where the clone is expanded.

j_call: TRBJ1-2
v_call: TRBV5-1
d_call: -
clone_size: -
cdr3_aa: CASSFSGWDGYTF
cdr3_nt: TGCGCCAGCAGCTTCTCAGGGTGGGATGGCTACACCTTC

j_call: TRBJ2-7
v_call: TRBV27
d_call: -
clone_size: once
cdr3_aa: CASSPRTGDGYEQYF
cdr3_nt: TGTGCCAGCAGTCCACGCACGGGGGATGGGTACGAGCAGTACTTC

j_call: TRBJ1-1
v_call: TRBV9
d_call: -
clone_size: -
cdr3_aa: CASSSGGNTEAFF
cdr3_nt: TGTGCCAGCAGTAGCGGGGGGAACACTGAAGCTTTCTTT

j_call: TRBJ1-2
v_call: TRBV6-5
d_call: -
clone_size: -
cdr3_aa: CASSPQGVYGYTF
cdr3_nt: TGTGCCAGCAGTCCACAGGGAGTCTATGGCTACACCTTC

j_call: TRBJ2-1
v_call: TRBV19
d_call: -
clone_size: -
cdr3_aa: CASSIGSDVSSYNEQFF
cdr3_nt: TGTGCCAGTAGTATAGGGTCCGACGTGAGCTCCTACAATGAGCAGTTCTTC

j_call: TRBJ1-5
v_call: TRBV27
d_call: -
clone_size: -
cdr3_aa: CASRRGGNQPQHF
cdr3_nt: TGTGCCAGCAGGCGGGGGGGGAATCAGCCCCAGCATTTT

j_call: TRBJ2-7
v_call: TRBV14
d_call: TRBD2
clone_size: -
cdr3_aa: CASSQDRFASGTTSYEQYF
cdr3_nt: TGTGCCAGCAGCCAAGATCGATTCGCTAGCGGGACTACCTCCTACGAGCAGTACTTC

j_call: TRBJ1-5
v_call: TRBV28
d_call: -
clone_size: -
cdr3_aa: CASTPSWGVQPQHF
cdr3_nt: TGTGCCAGCACCCCGTCGTGGGGGGTTCAGCCCCAGCATTTT

j_call: TRBJ2-7
v_call: TRBV30
d_call: -
clone_size: -
cdr3_aa: CAWSGLLAYEQYF
cdr3_nt: TGTGCCTGGAGTGGATTGCTTGCCTACGAGCAGTACTTC

j_call: TRBJ2-7
v_call: TRBV7-9
d_call: -
clone_size: -
cdr3_aa: CASSPRGYEQYF
cdr3_nt: TGTGCCAGCAGCCCGAGGGGGTACGAGCAGTACTTC

j_call: TRBJ2-2
v_call: TRBV9
d_call: -
clone_size: few
cdr3_aa: CASSVGSTGELFF
cdr3_nt: TGTGCCAGCAGCGTAGGTAGCACCGGGGAGCTGTTTTTT

j_call: TRBJ2-7
v_call: TRBV5-4
d_call: -
clone_size: -
cdr3_aa: CASSPSRRGKGGSSYEQYF
cdr3_nt: TGTGCCAGCAGCCCGTCCAGGAGGGGAAAAGGGGGTAGCTCCTACGAGCAGTACTTC

j_call: TRBJ2-7
v_call: TRBV6-5
d_call: TRBD1
clone_size: once
cdr3_aa: CASGFPGTGPYEQYF
cdr3_nt: TGTGCCAGCGGTTTCCCGGGGACAGGGCCCTACGAGCAGTACTTC

j_call: TRBJ2-2
v_call: TRBV6-4
d_call: -
clone_size: -
cdr3_aa: CASSDQTGELFF
cdr3_nt: TGTGCCAGCAGTGACCAGACTGGGGAGCTGTTTTTT

j_call: TRBJ1-2
v_call: TRBV27
d_call: -
clone_size: -
cdr3_aa: CASRLGTTEGYGYTF
cdr3_nt: TGTGCCAGCAGATTAGGGACGACAGAGGGCTATGGCTACACCTTC

j_call: TRBJ2-7
v_call: TRBV5-6
d_call: -
clone_size: -
cdr3_aa: CASSLRTYEQYF
cdr3_nt: TGTGCCAGCAGCTTGAGGACATACGAGCAGTACTTC

j_call: TRBJ2-3
v_call: TRBV4-1
d_call: -
clone_size: -
cdr3_aa: CASSQDKHFTDTQYF
cdr3_nt: TGCGCCAGCAGCCAAGATAAGCACTTCACAGATACGCAGTATTTT

j_call: TRBJ2-7
v_call: TRBV13
d_call: TRBD1
clone_size: -
cdr3_aa: CASSLRGTGGTYEQYF
cdr3_nt: TGTGCCAGCAGCCTAAGGGGGACAGGGGGTACCTACGAGCAGTACTTC

j_call: TRBJ1-3
v_call: TRBV9
d_call: TRBD1
clone_size: -
cdr3_aa: CASSGSDRGPGNTIYF
cdr3_nt: TGTGCCAGCAGCGGATCGGACAGGGGGCCTGGAAACACCATATATTTT

j_call: TRBJ1-2
v_call: TRBV13
d_call: -
clone_size: -
cdr3_aa: CASSLTGRSNYGYTF
cdr3_nt: TGTGCCAGCAGCTTAACAGGACGGAGTAACTATGGCTACACCTTC